These T cell receptor beta chains were read from a single sample in a study of Ad26.COV2.S vaccination and SARS-CoV-2 variants. The protocol was immunoSEQ multiplex PCR, while the TCRdb copy is restricted to in-frame clones and leaves out a portion. The data hold fewer than 600,000 clones, with roughly nine tenths observed a single time. This specimen was peripheral blood, taken in a trial of Ad26.COV2.S vaccine versus placebo. All receptors derive from a person between 18 and 60 years old who received the Ad26.COV2.S COVID-19 vaccine or a placebo. The CDR3 runs from the conserved cysteine through the conserved F or W. Each record gives: V gene, clone size, J gene, CDR3 length, D gene, CDR3 protein, CDR3 DNA. The D gene is left open where the match is weak. Clone size is given for some rows only: seen once, a few or many times, or a class if the clone is expanded.

TRBV28,.,TRBJ1-2,17,.,CASSKFPTGFGNYGYTF,TGTGCCAGCAGCAAATTCCCGACAGGATTCGGAAACTATGGCTACACCTTC
TRBV7-6,.,TRBJ1-3,16,TRBD1,CASSFIGTGAGGAIYF,TGTGCCAGCAGCTTCATCGGGACAGGAGCTGGAGGGGCCATATATTTT
TRBV14,.,TRBJ2-6,15,.,CASSQLAPGANVLTF,TGTGCCAGCAGCCAGCTCGCGCCTGGGGCCAACGTCCTGACTTTC
TRBV20-1,.,TRBJ2-4,14,.,CSASRSLAKNIQYF,TGCAGTGCTAGTCGAAGTCTAGCCAAAAACATTCAGTACTTC
TRBV28,once,TRBJ1-4,15,TRBD1,CASSYPGTGGRKLFF,TGTGCCAGCAGTTACCCCGGGACAGGGGGCAGAAAACTGTTTTTT
TRBV10-1,.,TRBJ2-6,17,.,CASSESRPRSGANVLTF,TGCGCCAGCAGTGAGTCGAGGCCCCGCTCTGGGGCCAACGTCCTGACTTTC
TRBV12-3/TRBV12-4,once,TRBJ1-1,12,.,CASTPGLGEAFF,TGTGCCAGCACCCCGGGTCTGGGTGAAGCTTTCTTT
TRBV7-9,few,TRBJ1-6,12,.,CASSYINSPLHF,TGTGCCAGCAGCTACATTAATTCACCCCTCCACTTT
TRBV30,.,TRBJ1-5,13,.,CAWSPSGNQPQHF,TGTGCCTGGAGCCCATCCGGAAATCAGCCCCAGCATTTT
TRBV6-5,.,TRBJ2-3,14,.,CASSSRQNTDTQYF,TGTGCCAGCAGTTCCAGACAAAACACAGATACGCAGTATTTT
TRBV6-1,once,TRBJ2-3,18,.,CASSALVVAAGNTDTQYF,TGTGCCAGCAGTGCCCTAGTCGTGGCAGCAGGAAACACAGATACGCAGTATTTT
TRBV30,.,TRBJ2-1,16,.,CAWSPYGGLIYNEQFF,TGTGCCTGGAGTCCTTATGGGGGGCTGATCTACAATGAGCAGTTCTTC
TRBV25-1,.,TRBJ2-7,15,TRBD1,CASSEGTGGWREQYF,TGTGCCAGCAGTGAAGGGACAGGGGGATGGCGCGAGCAGTACTTC
TRBV6-5,.,TRBJ1-2,15,.,CASKIGLGLGYGYTF,TGTGCCAGCAAGATCGGACTGGGCCTGGGCTATGGCTACACCTTC
TRBV4-3,.,TRBJ1-2,13,.,CASSPLGEDGYTF,TGCGCCAGCAGCCCCTTAGGGGAAGATGGCTACACCTTC
TRBV11-2,.,TRBJ1-2,14,TRBD1,CASRDRGGLYGYTF,TGTGCCAGCAGGGACAGGGGGGGCCTCTATGGCTACACCTTC
TRBV10-3,.,TRBJ1-3,16,.,CAIRDGTRGAGNTIYF,TGTGCCATCAGGGACGGGACCCGGGGAGCTGGAAACACCATATATTTT
TRBV2,.,TRBJ1-4,14,.,CASSHDSHYEKLFF,TGTGCCAGCAGTCACGACAGTCACTATGAAAAACTGTTTTTT
TRBV9,.,TRBJ2-2,16,.,CASSVARRGGTGELFF,TGTGCCAGCAGCGTAGCCCGCAGGGGTGGCACCGGGGAGCTGTTTTTT
TRBV5-4,.,TRBJ1-2,14,.,CASSLVGVNYGYTF,TGTGCCAGCAGCTTGGTAGGGGTAAACTATGGCTACACCTTC
TRBV3-1/TRBV3-2,.,TRBJ2-1,11,.,CASSQSFEQFF,TGTGCCAGCAGCCAATCATTTGAGCAGTTCTTC
TRBV6-5,.,TRBJ2-1,15,.,CASSYGGNSYNEQFF,TGTGCCAGCAGTTACGGCGGGAACTCCTACAATGAGCAGTTCTTC
TRBV7-9,few,TRBJ2-5,10,.,CASSLETQYF,TGTGCCAGCAGCCTAGAGACCCAGTACTTC
TRBV10-1,few,TRBJ1-1,12,.,CASSGQNTEAFF,TGCGCCAGCAGTGGGCAGAACACTGAAGCTTTCTTT
TRBV2,.,TRBJ2-1,15,.,CASSDAAFTTNEQFF,TGTGCCAGCAGTGACGCGGCATTTACGACCAATGAGCAGTTCTTC
TRBV28,.,TRBJ1-5,16,.,CASSLTASYSNQPQHF,TGTGCCAGCAGTTTGACAGCCTCGTATAGCAATCAGCCCCAGCATTTT
TRBV19,.,TRBJ2-1,18,TRBD2,CASSIFPSGGPSGNEQFF,TGTGCCAGTAGTATATTTCCTAGCGGGGGGCCCTCGGGCAATGAGCAGTTCTTC
TRBV5-8,.,TRBJ2-1,16,TRBD1,CASSPWTGASLNEQFF,TGTGCCAGCAGCCCGTGGACAGGGGCGTCGCTGAATGAGCAGTTCTTC
TRBV9,.,TRBJ2-7,14,.,CASSVGTGNYEQYF,TGTGCCAGCAGCGTAGGCACAGGGAACTACGAGCAGTACTTC
TRBV29-1,once,TRBJ2-1,16,TRBD2,CSVRLGGRSSYNEQFF,TGCAGCGTCCGCTTGGGCGGGAGGAGCTCCTACAATGAGCAGTTCTTC
TRBV6-5,.,TRBJ1-3,14,.,CASSYFQPGNTIYF,TGTGCCAGCAGTTACTTCCAGCCTGGAAACACCATATATTTT
TRBV6-5,.,TRBJ1-3,15,.,CASSYLGRTGNTIYF,TGTGCCAGCAGTTACTTGGGGAGAACTGGAAACACCATATATTTT
TRBV27,.,TRBJ2-3,16,.,CASSPRTFRSTDTQYF,TGTGCCAGCAGTCCCCGGACTTTCCGAAGCACAGATACGCAGTATTTT
TRBV28,.,TRBJ1-5,14,.,CASSEMTDPQPQHF,TGTGCCAGCAGCGAAATGACGGATCCTCAGCCCCAGCATTTT
TRBV4-2,.,TRBJ1-3,17,TRBD1,CASSRQGADISGNTIYF,TGTGCCAGCAGCCGACAGGGGGCCGACATCTCTGGAAACACCATATATTTT
TRBV25-1,.,TRBJ1-6,15,TRBD1,CASSGTGSPNSPLHF,TGTGCCAGCAGTGGGACAGGGTCCCCTAATTCACCCCTCCACTTT
TRBV11-2,.,TRBJ2-7,13,.,CASSLMDSYEQYF,TGTGCCAGCAGCCTAATGGACAGCTACGAGCAGTACTTC
TRBV7-8,.,TRBJ2-1,16,TRBD2,CASSLGLAASYNEQFF,TGTGCCAGCAGCTTGGGGCTAGCGGCATCCTACAATGAGCAGTTCTTC
TRBV5-1,.,TRBJ2-5,16,TRBD2,CASSQGTSGSGETQYF,TGCGCCAGCAGCCAGGGGACTAGCGGGAGCGGAGAGACCCAGTACTTC
TRBV29-1,.,TRBJ1-1,13,.,CSANRQPNTEAFF,TGCAGCGCCAACCGACAGCCGAACACTGAAGCTTTCTTT
TRBV28,once,TRBJ2-7,15,.,CASRSRVTGRHEQYF,TGTGCCAGCAGAAGCCGCGTGACAGGGAGGCACGAGCAGTACTTC
TRBV7-2,.,TRBJ1-2,13,.,CASSLWTVYGYTF,TGTGCCAGCAGCCTCTGGACAGTTTATGGCTACACCTTC
TRBV19,.,TRBJ2-7,13,TRBD1,CATGQGTSGEQYF,TGTGCCACAGGACAGGGGACATCGGGGGAGCAGTACTTC
TRBV7-9,.,TRBJ1-2,15,TRBD1,CASSPGQAPNYGYTF,TGTGCCAGCAGCCCGGGACAGGCCCCTAACTATGGCTACACCTTC
TRBV2,.,TRBJ2-2,16,TRBD1,CASTGRQGTMTGELFF,TGTGCCAGCACCGGTAGACAGGGGACGATGACCGGGGAGCTGTTTTTT
TRBV10-1,.,TRBJ1-5,13,.,CASSESTVQPQHF,TGCGCCAGCAGTGAGTCGACGGTTCAGCCCCAGCATTTT
TRBV12-3/TRBV12-4,.,TRBJ2-7,12,.,CASSFGPYEQYF,TGTGCCAGCAGTTTCGGACCGTACGAGCAGTACTTC
TRBV3-1/TRBV3-2,.,TRBJ2-5,14,.,CASSQGEPGETQYF,TGTGCCAGCAGCCAAGGGGAGCCTGGCGAGACCCAGTACTTC
TRBV28,.,TRBJ1-5,13,.,CASSVGVVQPQHF,TGTGCCAGCAGCGTAGGGGTGGTACAGCCCCAGCATTTT
TRBV28,few,TRBJ2-7,16,TRBD1,CASSTMGQATPYEQYF,TGTGCCAGCAGTACTATGGGACAGGCCACCCCCTACGAGCAGTACTTC
TRBV19,.,TRBJ1-1,16,TRBD1,CASRQQGWTYPNEAFF,TGTGCCAGTAGGCAACAGGGGTGGACCTACCCAAACGAAGCTTTCTTT
TRBV19,.,TRBJ2-1,14,TRBD2,CASGGTSGNNEQFF,TGTGCCAGTGGGGGGACTAGCGGGAACAATGAGCAGTTCTTC